The 15 T cell receptor beta chains given below trace back to one sample, sequenced in a study of blood T cell repertoires in COVID-19. Method: immunoSEQ multiplex PCR; TCRdb's copy keeps in-frame clones and lacks some. The sample lists about 44,000 clones, roughly 80% occurring once. Specimen: peripheral blood. Source of these receptors: a human donor in a cohort sampled during active COVID-19.

V is TRBV7-2 and J is TRBJ2-7; TRBD1 agrees at 7 bases. Per germline, CDR1 SGHTA and CDR2 FQGNSA. The CDR3 sequence is 15 residues long. V trimming: 5 bases; J trimming: 3 bases; junction bases outside the gene matches: 10. In nucleotides, the CDR3 is TGTGCCAGCAGCCCCCCCGGGGCAGGGGGCTACGAGCAGTACTTC. Its protein product is CASSPPGAGGYEQYF.

This clone was counted between two and nine times. The V call is TRBV6-6, the J call TRBJ1-5, with a tentative D call TRBD1 (5 bases). V was pared by 2 bases and J by 4 bases, with 12 bases between. Germline V CDR1 and CDR2: MNHNY, SVGAGI (reference sequence). The CDR3 sequence is 15 residues long. Here the CDR3 DNA reads TGTGCCAGCAGTTACACCGGGACTAAAAATCAGCCCCAGCATTTT. It codes for CASSYTGTKNQPQHF.

This rearrangement joins TRBV3-1 (or the pseudogene TRBV3-2) to TRBJ2-7; perhaps TRBD1 as D (5 bases). The CDR3 loop spans 13 amino acids. The V gene lost 1 base and the J gene lost 6 bases, with 10 bases spanning the gap. Germline loops: CDR1 LGHDT, CDR2 YNNKEL (reference sequence). CDR3 sequence: CASSQGGGGEQYV. CDR3 DNA sequence: TGTGCCAGCAGCCAAGGGGGCGGTGGCGAGCAGTACGTC.

The chain combines TRBV18 with TRBJ1-4; 9 positions match TRBD1. With V trimmed by 2 bases and J by 8 bases, 6 bases remained unmatched. The germline CDR1 and CDR2 sequences are KGHSH and LQKENI. CDR3 length: 15 amino acids. The CDR3 sequence: CASSPGPDRGEKLFF. CDR3 in DNA: TGTGCCAGCTCACCAGGACCGGACAGGGGCGAAAAACTGTTTTTT.

This chain connects TRBV21-1 to TRBJ1-6. TRBV21-1 is tagged as a pseudogene. This CDR3 is built from 15 residues. CDR3 coding DNA: TGTGCCAGCAGCCACCGTACTACGGGGAATTCACCCCTCCACTTT. Amino acid sequence: CASSHRTTGNSPLHF.

The gene calls are TRBV18 and TRBJ1-6; perhaps TRBD1 as D (5 bases). V lost 0 bases and J lost 10, with 7 bases in between. CDR3 length: 13 amino acids. The germline gives CDR1 KGHSH, CDR2 LQKENI. The CDR3 DNA reads TGTGCCAGCTCACCACCCCAGGGCTCACCCCTCCACTTT. This sequence encodes CASSPPQGSPLHF.

The chain employs TRBV28 and TRBJ2-1; 7 nucleotides align to TRBD1. Germline-derived CDR1 and CDR2 are MDHEN and SYDVKM. CDR3 length: 15 amino acids. The V gene end was trimmed by 2 bases and the J gene end by 4 bases; junction bases not matched to a gene: 5. The CDR3 loop reads CASSLGDRRYNEQFF. The CDR3 bases are TGTGCCAGCAGTTTAGGGGACAGACGTTACAATGAGCAGTTCTTC.

This rearrangement joins TRBV23-1 to TRBJ1-1, with D unresolved. TRBV23-1 is an open reading frame whose function is uncertain. V lost 5 bases, J lost 6 bases, and 7 bases lay in between. The CDR3 totals 11 residues. The CDR3 protein is CASSSQAEAFF. In DNA form, the CDR3 reads TGCGCCAGCAGTTCCCAGGCTGAAGCTTTCTTT.

The chain combines TRBV18 with TRBJ2-1, with TRBD1 matching over 10 bases. The CDR3 totals 14 residues. Germline V gene sequence: CDR1 KGHSH, CDR2 LQKENI. V lost 6 bases and J lost 7; bases outside the gene matches: 6. The CDR3, as DNA: TGTGCCAGCTCCTCCAGGGACAGGGGAAATGAGCAGTTCTTC. Amino acids: CASSSRDRGNEQFF.

J is TRBJ1-1 and V is TRBV7-6; a possible D gene is TRBD1 (5 bases). Trimming removed 1 base from V and 1 base from J, with 7 bases in between. There are 14 residues in the CDR3. Germline CDR1 is SGHVS and CDR2 is FNYEAQ. CDR3 nucleotide sequence: TGTGCCAGCAGCTTAGGAACAGGGAACACTGAAGCTTTCTTT. Translation: CASSLGTGNTEAFF.

The table lists this clone with a count of one. The chain is built from TRBV28 and TRBJ1-2, with 8 bases identical to TRBD1. Germline values: CDR1 MDHEN, CDR2 SYDVKM. V was pared by 6 bases and J by 7 bases, with 10 bases of the junction left unmatched. The CDR3 loop spans 14 amino acids. Here the CDR3 DNA reads TGTGCCAGCAGGAACGGACAGGGTTCGGGTGGCTACACCTTC. Translation gives CASRNGQGSGGYTF.

The V and J genes are TRBV28 and TRBJ1-4; 9 positions agree with TRBD1. CDR1 and CDR2 from the germline V gene are MDHEN and SYDVKM. The CDR3 runs 14 residues. V shed 6 bases and J 4 bases; nucleotides not matched to a gene: 3. The CDR3 nucleotides read TGTGCCAGCAGGACAGGGGGGCATAATGAAAAACTGTTTTTT. Protein sequence: CASRTGGHNEKLFF.

Only a few counts were recorded for this clone. V usage is TRBV9 and J usage is TRBJ1-6, with 7 bases lining up with TRBD1. Germline loops: CDR1 SGDLS, CDR2 YYNGEE. CDR3 size: 15 residues. The ends lost 3 bases at V and 0 bases at J; junction bases unmatched: 0. CDR3 residues: CASSAGGSYNSPLHF. The CDR3 DNA follows: TGTGCCAGCAGCGCAGGGGGCTCCTATAATTCACCCCTCCACTTT. The whole variable domain, remainder taken from reference TRBV9 and TRBJ1-6, is DSGVTQTPKHLITATGQRVTLRCSPRSGDLSVYWYQQSLDQGLQFLIQYYNGEERAKGNILERFSAQQFPDLHSELNLSSLELGDSALYFCASSAGGSYNSPLHFGNGTRLTVT.

This chain connects TRBV6-5 to TRBJ1-2; D gene uncertain. The V end was cut by 1 base, the J end by 3 bases, with 15 bases between. The CDR3 has 16 residues. The germline V gene encodes CDR1 MNHEY and CDR2 SVGAGI. DNA for the CDR3: TGTGCCAGCAGTTACTGGCGGGGAGGGAGGGACTATGGCTACACCTTC. It translates to CASSYWRGGRDYGYTF.

The chain couples TRBV2 to TRBJ2-1, with 9 bases that match TRBD2. V lost 8 bases, J lost 4 bases, and 3 bases stayed unmatched. Germline V lookup: CDR1 SNHLY, CDR2 FYNNEI. This CDR3 is 13 amino acids long. The CDR3 loop is CASQRGDYNEQFF. The DNA for the CDR3 is TGTGCCAGCCAGCGGGGGGATTACAATGAGCAGTTCTTC.